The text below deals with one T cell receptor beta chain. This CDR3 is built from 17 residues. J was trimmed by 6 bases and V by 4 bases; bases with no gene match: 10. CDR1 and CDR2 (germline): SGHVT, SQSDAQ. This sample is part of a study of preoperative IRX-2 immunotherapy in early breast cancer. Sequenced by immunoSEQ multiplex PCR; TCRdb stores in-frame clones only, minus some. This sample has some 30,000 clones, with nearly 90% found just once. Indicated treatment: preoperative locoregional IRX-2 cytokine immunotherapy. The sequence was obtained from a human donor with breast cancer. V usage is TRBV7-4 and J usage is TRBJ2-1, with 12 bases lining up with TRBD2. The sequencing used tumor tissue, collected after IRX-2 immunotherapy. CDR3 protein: CASSSLAGGGLTNEQFF. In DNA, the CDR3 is TGTGCCAGCAGCTCACTAGCGGGAGGAGGTTTAACCAATGAGCAGTTCTTC.